A single sample is the source of the 31 T cell receptor beta chains below, sequenced in a study of blood T cell repertoires in COVID-19. Sequencing used immunoSEQ multiplex PCR; TCRdb keeps in-frame clones, though not all of them. The table records roughly 400,000 clones, about 90% of them present only once. Input material: PBMCs or T cells enriched from blood (not recorded which). The receptors were gathered from a young man who had recovered from COVID-19.

This clone was seen just once. V is TRBV18 and J is TRBJ1-1; D is perhaps TRBD1 (5 bases). V lost 3 bases to trimming and J lost 0 bases, with 11 bases between them. CDR1 is KGHSH and CDR2 is LQKENI in the germline V gene. The CDR3 extends over 15 amino acids. This CDR3 is CASSPPAGLNTEAFF. CDR3 sequence (DNA): TGTGCCAGCTCACCTCCCGCAGGGCTGAACACTGAAGCTTTCTTT.

V and J are TRBV3-1 (or the pseudogene TRBV3-2) and TRBJ2-2, with D perhaps TRBD2 (7 bases). The CDR3 covers 17 residues. Germline-derived CDR1 and CDR2 are LGHDT and YNNKEL (reference sequence). V was clipped by 4 bases and J by 1 base, with 16 bases between them. DNA for the CDR3: TGTGCCAGCAGCCTCCGGGGGGCTAGCGGGAACACCGGGGAGCTGTTTTTT. It translates to CASSLRGASGNTGELFF.

This clone was seen a few times. The CDR3 DNA follows: TGTGCCAGCAGCTTAACGGGGCTGTCCGGGGAGCTGTTTTTT. Its translation: CASSLTGLSGELFF. The rearrangement uses TRBV7-3 and TRBJ2-2, with D possibly TRBD1 on 5 matching bases. With 0 bases removed from V and 6 bases from J, the gap between germline ends came to 8 bases. The length of the CDR3 is 14 residues. CDR1 is SGHTA and CDR2 is FQGTGA in the germline V gene. Looking up the rest from reference TRBV7-3 and TRBJ2-2 gives the full variable domain: GAGVSQTPSNKVTEKGKYVELRCDPISGHTALYWYRQSLGQGPEFLIYFQGTGAADDSGLPNDRFFAVRPEGSVSTLKIQRTERGDSAVYLCASSLTGLSGELFFGEGSRLTVL.

The chain couples TRBV15 to TRBJ1-4; the D gene is possibly TRBD1 (6 bases). The CDR3 totals 15 residues. V was shortened by 0 bases and J by 5 bases, with 10 bases between the two germline ends. Germline loops: CDR1 LNHNV, CDR2 YYDKDF (reference sequence). The CDR3 bases are TGTGCCACCAGCAGAGACGGACAGTTAAATGAAAAACTGTTTTTT. It encodes CATSRDGQLNEKLFF.

The V gene is TRBV27, the J gene TRBJ1-2; D may be TRBD1 (5 bases). The CDR3 spans 17 residues. The V and J ends lost 6 bases and 5 bases respectively, with 25 bases between them. Germline CDR1 reads MNHEY; CDR2 reads SMNVEV (reference sequence). This CDR3 reads CASSLTGTGVFSYGYTF. In nucleotides, the CDR3 is TGTGCCAGCAGCCTAACCGGGACGGGAGTTTTCAGTTATGGCTACACCTTC.

The J gene is TRBJ1-1, the V gene TRBV7-9; D gene uncertain. Germline lookup yields CDR1 SEHNR and CDR2 FQNEAQ (reference sequence). This CDR3 region has 13 residues. V lost 5 bases to trimming and J lost 2 bases, with 9 bases between them. Here the CDR3 reads CASSGAGNTEAFF. In DNA, the CDR3 is TGTGCCAGCAGCGGAGCGGGAAACACTGAAGCTTTCTTT.

The chain has TRBV3-1 (or the pseudogene TRBV3-2) and TRBJ1-1; no definite D call. The V and J ends lost 0 bases and 1 base respectively, with 12 bases between them. The CDR3 has 16 amino acids. Germline values: CDR1 LGHDT, CDR2 YNNKEL (reference sequence). The DNA of the CDR3 is TGTGCCAGCAGCCAAGATATCTCGGGATGGAACACTGAAGCTTTCTTT. It yields the protein CASSQDISGWNTEAFF.

The chain employs TRBV7-9 and TRBJ1-1; possibly TRBD1 for D (5 bases). This CDR3 contains 16 residues. Germline lookup yields CDR1 SEHNR and CDR2 FQNEAQ (reference sequence). The V end was cut by 5 bases, the J end by 0 bases, with 16 bases between. In nucleotides, the CDR3 is TGTGCCAGCAGCCCCCCCGGCGGGGCCATGAACACTGAAGCTTTCTTT. Protein sequence: CASSPPGGAMNTEAFF. Supplemented by reference TRBV7-9 and TRBJ1-1, the full variable domain reads DTGVSQNPRHKITKRGQNVTFRCDPISEHNRLYWYRQTLGQGPEFLTYFQNEAQLEKSRLLSDRFSAERPKGSFSTLEIQRTEQGDSAMYLCASSPPGGAMNTEAFFGQGTRLTVV.

This chain links TRBV19 with TRBJ1-4; tentatively, D is TRBD1 (5 bases). There are 16 residues in the CDR3. CDR1 LNHDA and CDR2 SQIVND come from the germline V gene (reference sequence). The V end lost 1 base, the J end lost 7 bases, and 16 bases lay between the germline ends. The CDR3 loop is CASSIGRGIDAEKLFF. In nucleotides, the CDR3 is TGTGCCAGTAGTATAGGGCGGGGGATCGACGCTGAAAAACTGTTTTTT.

This chain joins TRBV19 and TRBJ1-2; D is undetermined. V lost 7 bases to trimming and J lost 6 bases, with 18 bases between them. The CDR3 is 14 amino acids. CDR1 and CDR2 (germline): LNHDA, SQIVND (reference sequence). Written as DNA, the CDR3 is TGTGCCAGTAAAGGTCGTGGGAGCTTCGATGGCTACACCTTC. It translates to CASKGRGSFDGYTF.

Concerning this clone itself: Distinct nucleotide sequences in the sample also encode this CDR3. The rearrangement uses TRBV19 and TRBJ1-2; D gene ambiguous. V lost 2 bases to trimming and J lost 2 bases, with 6 bases between them. The germline V gene has CDR1 LNHDA and CDR2 SQIVND (reference sequence). The CDR3 runs to 13 residues. CDR3 sequence: CASSIRGNYGYTF. The CDR3 DNA follows: TGTGCCAGTAGTATAAGAGGGAACTATGGCTACACCTTC.

The chain uses TRBV5-6 and TRBJ1-1, with D hard to call. Germline CDR1 reads SGHDT; CDR2 reads YYEEEE. The V gene lost 0 bases and the J gene lost 7 bases, with 7 bases spanning the gap. There are 12 residues in the CDR3. The CDR3 here is CASSLGRSEAFF. As DNA, the CDR3 is TGTGCCAGCAGCTTGGGACGGAGTGAAGCTTTCTTT.

The V call is TRBV5-6, the J call TRBJ1-2; D might be TRBD1 (6 bases). Deletions cut 0 bases from V and 7 bases from J, with 16 bases between. This CDR3 has 15 residues. CDR1 and CDR2 from the germline V gene are SGHDT and YYEEEE. CDR3 in DNA: TGTGCCAGCAGCTTGGCCGACAGGTTGCCCAGTGGCTACACCTTC. Translated: CASSLADRLPSGYTF. Using reference TRBV5-6 and TRBJ1-2 for the parts outside the CDR3, the full variable domain is DAGVTQSPTHLIKTRGQQVTLRCSPKSGHDTVSWYQQALGQGPQFIFQYYEEEERQRGNFPDRFSGHQFPNYSSELNVNALLLGDSALYLCASSLADRLPSGYTFGSGTRLTVV.

This clone appeared once. V and J are TRBV25-1 and TRBJ1-4; 9 bases match TRBD1. The V gene's germline CDR1 is MGHDK and CDR2 SYGVNS. The ends lost 4 bases at V and 8 bases at J; junction bases unmatched: 5. This CDR3 is 14 amino acids long. DNA for the CDR3: TGTGCCAGCAGTGTCAGGACAGGGGTCGAAAAACTGTTTTTT. The encoded protein is CASSVRTGVEKLFF.

The chain has TRBV24-1 and TRBJ2-3; 9 bases align to TRBD2. The V and J ends lost 1 base and 0 bases, in that order; junction bases with no gene match: 1. The CDR3 has 16 residues. Germline CDR1 KGHDR, CDR2 SFDVKD. The CDR3 sequence is CATSDLTSGSTDTQYF. The CDR3 DNA reads TGTGCCACCAGTGATTTAACTAGCGGGAGCACAGATACGCAGTATTTT.

The V call is TRBV7-8, the J call TRBJ2-7, with 8 bases that match TRBD1. Germline CDR1 SGHVS, CDR2 FQNEAQ. V shed 4 bases, J shed 3 bases, and the junction held 5 bases outside the gene matches. CDR3 length equals 14 residues. The CDR3 here is CASSYRTGSYEQYF. The CDR3 region has the DNA TGTGCCAGCAGCTACCGGACAGGGAGCTACGAGCAGTACTTC.

This rearrangement joins TRBV12-5 to TRBJ2-5; a possible D gene is TRBD1 (6 bases). The CDR3 is made up of 17 amino acids. V lost 6 bases, J lost 5 bases, and 25 bases lay in between. Germline CDR1 reads LGHNT; CDR2 reads FRNRAP. The CDR3 DNA reads TGTGCTAGTGGACAAAACGGACAGCCAGGCGTGGGGGAGACCCAGTACTTC. Residues: CASGQNGQPGVGETQYF.

The chain has TRBV10-1 and TRBJ2-2; D is possibly TRBD2 (6 bases). Trimming pared 5 bases from V and 7 bases from J, leaving 11 bases between. Germline values: CDR1 WNHNN, CDR2 SYGVQD (reference sequence). There are 13 residues in the CDR3. The DNA for the CDR3 is TGCGCCAGCAGTTCGGGACTCCACGGGGAGCTGTTTTTT. Translation: CASSSGLHGELFF.

The gene calls are TRBV10-3 and TRBJ2-1; D might be TRBD2 (5 bases). This CDR3 region has 14 residues. The germline CDR1 and CDR2 sequences are ENHRY and SYGVKD. Trimming stripped 6 bases from V and 8 bases from J, with 17 bases between. CDR3 sequence reads: CAISPAPEEDEQFF. The CDR3 DNA follows: TGTGCCATCAGCCCTGCACCGGAGGAGGATGAGCAGTTCTTC.

The genes are TRBV5-1 and TRBJ1-4, with a weak D call TRBD1 (5 bases). The germline CDR1 and CDR2 sequences are SGHRS and YFSETQ. V lost 1 base to trimming and J lost 4 bases, with 14 bases between them. This CDR3 comprises 16 residues. DNA for the CDR3: TGCGCCAGCAGCTTGTCTTTAGGGGATGGTAATGAAAAACTGTTTTTT. Amino acids: CASSLSLGDGNEKLFF. Together with reference TRBV5-1 and TRBJ1-4, the CDR3 gives the full variable domain: KAGVTQTPRYLIKTRGQQVTLSCSPISGHRSVSWYQQTPGQGLQFLFEYFSETQRNKGNFPGRFSGRQFSNSRSEMNVSTLELGDSALYLCASSLSLGDGNEKLFFGSGTQLSVL.

J is TRBJ2-7 and V is TRBV25-1, with D maybe TRBD2 (5 bases). Germline V gives CDR1 MGHDK, CDR2 SYGVNS. The CDR3 runs 12 residues. V lost 3 bases and J 6 bases, leaving 9 bases between the germline ends. CDR3 loop: CASSDRDREQYF. In nucleotides, the CDR3 is TGTGCCAGCAGTGACCGGGATCGCGAGCAGTACTTC.

The chain has TRBV19 and TRBJ1-4, with D unclear. Deletions cut 6 bases from V and 1 base from J, with 9 bases between. The CDR3 totals 14 residues. Per the germline V gene, CDR1 is LNHDA and CDR2 is SQIVND (reference sequence). The CDR3 DNA follows: TGTGCCAGTAGCTTTAGGAGAACTAATGAAAAACTGTTTTTT. It translates to CASSFRRTNEKLFF.

The V gene is TRBV11-2, the J gene TRBJ1-5, with 9 bases fitting TRBD1. Trimming at V came to 4 bases and at J to 2 bases, leaving 3 bases not matched to a gene. CDR3 length equals 15 residues. Per the germline V gene, CDR1 is SGHAT and CDR2 is FQNNGV. The CDR3 DNA follows: TGTGCCAGCAGCTCGGGACAGGGAGGCAATCAGCCCCAGCATTTT. Its translation: CASSSGQGGNQPQHF.

CDR3 in amino acids: CARGRTSGANVLTF. The CDR3, as DNA: TGTGCCAGGGGGAGGACCTCTGGGGCCAACGTCCTGACTTTC. The J gene is TRBJ2-6, the V gene TRBV2, with a weak D call TRBD2 (6 bases). Trimming removed 9 bases from V and 0 bases from J, with 9 bases in between. The germline V gene has CDR1 SNHLY and CDR2 FYNNEI. The CDR3 is 14 amino acids.

The chain is built from TRBV9 and TRBJ2-3, with a tentative D call TRBD1 (5 bases). The CDR3 extends over 14 amino acids. The germline V and J ends were trimmed by 4 bases and 1 base, with 10 bases remaining between them. In germline, CDR1 is SGDLS, CDR2 YYNGEE. The CDR3 loop is CASSPGLGTDTQYF. CDR3 coding DNA: TGTGCCAGCAGCCCAGGGCTGGGCACAGATACGCAGTATTTT.

V and J are TRBV29-1 and TRBJ1-2; D possibly corresponds to TRBD1 (5 bases). Trimming left V 4 bases short and J 6 bases short, with 12 bases between. CDR3 size: 12 residues. In germline, CDR1 is SQVTM, CDR2 ANQGSEA. The CDR3 nucleotides read TGCAGCGTTGCGAGTCAGGGTGATGGCTACACCTTC. Translated: CSVASQGDGYTF.

The chain has TRBV7-9 and TRBJ1-6; TRBD1 matches 9 bases. The CDR3 consists of 15 residues. The V segment lost 4 bases and the J segment 9 bases; nucleotides outside the gene matches: 7. CDR1 and CDR2 (germline): SEHNR, FQNEAQ (reference sequence). The CDR3 here is CASSSGQGTVSPLHF. The DNA for the CDR3 is TGTGCCAGCAGCTCGGGACAGGGTACTGTTTCACCCCTCCACTTT.

The CDR3 DNA sequence: TGTGCCAGCAGTATACAGGTGATTAGCAATCAGCCCCAGCATTTT. Protein sequence: CASSIQVISNQPQHF. V is TRBV6-5 and J is TRBJ1-5; weak D call: TRBD1 (5 bases). The CDR3 covers 15 residues. Deletions cut 5 bases from V and 0 bases from J, with 11 bases between. Germline values: CDR1 MNHEY, CDR2 SVGAGI.

The rearrangement links TRBV27 to TRBJ1-6; D unclear. With 5 bases removed from V and 0 bases from J, the gap between germline ends came to 8 bases. CDR3 size: 15 residues. Germline assignment: CDR1 MNHEY and CDR2 SMNVEV (reference sequence). The CDR3 region has the DNA TGTGCCAGCAGTCTCCTTAGCTCCTATAATTCACCCCTCCACTTT. Protein product: CASSLLSSYNSPLHF.

The rearrangement uses TRBV12-5 and TRBJ1-2, with a tentative D call TRBD1 (5 bases). This CDR3 is built from 13 residues. The germline gives CDR1 LGHNT, CDR2 FRNRAP. V was trimmed by 5 bases and J by 7 bases, leaving 14 bases between them. This CDR3 reads CASGPGTGFGYTF. The CDR3 DNA reads as TGTGCTAGTGGTCCCGGGACTGGGTTTGGCTACACCTTC.

V usage is TRBV12-3 or TRBV12-4 and J usage is TRBJ1-5, with D uncertain. There are 13 residues in the CDR3. Trimming left V 5 bases short and J 0 bases short, with 5 bases between. This CDR3 reads CASSRDSNQPQHF. The CDR3 region has the DNA TGTGCCAGCAGTAGAGATAGCAATCAGCCCCAGCATTTT.